Described below is a single TCR beta chain sequence and its context. Which antigen it targets is not known. No quality values exist for individual bases; no much larger clone is one base distant. The cohort comprised fewer than 750 healthy bone marrow donors. At the time of sampling, all cohort members were nominally healthy, though unrecorded immune exposures were likely present. The donor was CMV seronegative and belonged to the group of around 350 seronegative cohort members. Every donor gave a peripheral blood sample, and the peripheral blood mononuclear cells from that sample were used for TCR beta sequencing. The Qiagen DNeasy Blood Extraction Kit was used to extract genomic DNA from the blood cell samples. This sample is drawn from a study of cytomegalovirus exposure and HLA in healthy donors (dated by TCRdb to the late 2010s). About the investigation overall: An earlier analysis of about 530 of the donors reported 276 Gb of sequence data and around 120 million unique TCR beta sequences obtained from roughly 170 million T cells. In a later analysis, previously published TCR beta repertoires from 666 donors were re-analyzed and high-resolution HLA genotyping was added so that TCR occurrence patterns could be studied. An early release that covered about 600 HLA-typed donors contained 250 to 350 gigabases of sequencing data and around 85 million unique TCR sequences. Among the approximately 430 genotyped donors, around 81% belonged to the genetic ancestry cluster associated with self-reported Caucasian donors. Every repertoire in the discovery cohort had been generated on one and the same sequencing platform. Among 398 genotyped donors of the cohort, an average of approximately 250,000 unique TCR beta nucleotide sequences were sequenced per donor, around 20% of them non-productive. The aim of the study was to test whether cataloging public T cell receptors could identify signatures of past pathogen exposure. The number of donors typed differed by locus, with about 620-630 for A, B, C, DRB1 and DQB1, 522 for DQA1, approximately 580 for DPA1, and approximately 470 for DPB1. Roughly five DR-DQ haplotypes were handled as single units for association and clustering because linkage in the cohort was strong. Besides the first cohort of hundreds of subjects, a separate validation cohort made up of 90 to 150 different subjects was used. High-throughput TCR immunosequencing, statistical association of individual TCRs with disease status, and machine learning were combined to predict cytomegalovirus infection status. The T cell repertoires of some 700 subjects were profiled by immunosequencing and related to cytomegalovirus serostatus. To decide whether each TCR beta V gene segment behaved as functional or pseudogenic, an earlier analysis of over 500 of the donors relied on high-throughput TCR beta sequencing. Genome-wide SNP genotypes for about 65% of the 666 donors were used in a later genetic analysis, which treated that subset as a discovery cohort. Donor age, sex, ethnicity and CMV serostatus were collected together with the repertoire data. Rather than using new phenotypic data, the later analysis identified candidate immune exposures from TCR beta sequences and from how often those sequences occurred across donors. HLA typing covered class I and class II loci at four-digit resolution.

The research as a whole found: In an earlier analysis of some 500 of the donors, most TCR beta V segments appeared in productive rearrangements about 87% or about 30% of the time, broadly matching IMGT annotations. In a later analysis, HLA-associated TCR beta chains showed more clonal expansion and lower generation probabilities than non-associated chains that were equally common. In this cohort, only TCR beta chains were sequenced, and detectable features were limited by the absence of alpha or paired-chain data. A later analysis found that TCR association rates varied across HLA loci, with DRB1 alleles showing the most associated TCRs and HLA-C alleles the fewest. In a later analysis, about 17,000 TCR beta sequences were associated with specific HLA alleles at a false discovery rate of 0.05. While some public TCRs were present in many individuals, most TCR sequences turned up only very rarely across donors. It was suggested by the authors that the approach could potentially be generalized to other disease states and immunological phenotypes. Linkage disequilibrium might explain the correlated functional status among segregating V segments, but an unknown experimental factor could not be excluded. A later genetic analysis reported fewer N-insertions in productive TCRs among donors in an Asian-associated ancestry cluster than the roughly 700-donor mean. In a later analysis, most CMV-associated TCR beta chains were found to appear HLA-restricted, with HLA associations seemingly driven largely by CMV exposure. Roughly uniform sequencing depth across donors was assumed in presence/absence analyses, although this assumption may not hold. The classifier was reported to diagnose cytomegalovirus status with high specificity and sensitivity in both the original cohort and the validation cohort. A further reported finding was that TCR beta sequences accurately predicted the HLA-A and HLA-B alleles for most subjects in the first cohort. An association between a missense DCLRE1C variant and V-gene and J-gene trimming of TCR beta chains was found in a later genetic analysis and replicated in an independent cohort. A few of the identified cytomegalovirus-associated TCR beta chains were confirmed in vitro to be specific for cytomegalovirus antigens. Because HLA typing was unavailable for some donors at each locus, only the typed subset was used in association tests. Because counts were too low, approximately 18 rarely observed V segments, including chromosome 9 orphons, were excluded from the earlier analysis of several hundred of the donors. A cluster of highly shared sequence variants was judged likely to represent a technical artifact of the sequencing pipeline. A later analysis reported that several top co-occurrence clusters appeared linked to parvovirus B19, influenza, CMV and Epstein-Barr virus. Immune exposure information for the cohort was limited to CMV serostatus. In the study, 150 to 200 TCR beta chains were listed as associated with cytomegalovirus. Some IMGT-functional V segments, including TRBV6-2 and TRBV6-3, could not be told apart with the 87-base-pair reads, so those segments were excluded. Strong co-occurrence of HLA alleles, especially DR and DQ, made assigning TCR associations to individual alleles difficult.

Preparation of the library involved the immunoSEQ multiplex PCR assay. For the multiplex PCR, a mixture combining 60 forward primers for TCR Vbeta segments and 13 reverse primers for TCR Jbeta segments was used. The CDR3 region of rearranged TCR beta genes was amplified from genomic DNA with a multiplex PCR assay. Amplified TCR beta libraries were sequenced as 87-base-pair reads on the Illumina HiSeq System. The original methods were these. Across the roughly 700 repertoires, a later analysis counted tens of millions of unique TCR beta chains, 8.5 million to 12 million of which were shared by at least two donors. Raw reads were error-corrected and collapsed into unique sequences by a nearest-neighbor algorithm in which closely related sequences were merged to remove PCR and sequencing errors. Alignment of CDR3 sequences to IMGT reference sequences was used to assign V, D and J gene segments. For a sequence to be retained, a match of at least six nucleotides was required to both a V gene segment and a J gene segment. A rearrangement counted as productive if the CDR3 had no stop codons and remained in frame with V and J, and every other rearrangement counted as non-productive. CDR3 was defined by IMGT convention, running from the second conserved V-encoded cysteine to the conserved J-encoded phenylalanine. The earlier analysis of some 600 of the donors excluded sequences that lacked an unambiguous match to a single V gene segment. In an earlier analysis of 500 to 750 of the donors, V segments were called functional above 56.7% productive rearrangements and were called segregating when the between-donor standard deviation exceeded 5%. A statistical classification framework was developed to diagnose cytomegalovirus status using the catalog of TCR beta chain sequences. In a later analysis, V and J genes were assigned by comparing TCR nucleotide sequences against IMGT/GENE-DB human TR gene sequences. A later analysis assigned CDR3 sequences and most-parsimonious VDJ recombination scenarios with the TCRdist pipeline. In a later analysis, every TCR beta chain was defined by the combination of its CDR3 amino acid sequence and its V-gene family, and reads without a unique V-gene family were dropped. A later analysis removed 550 to 650 highly shared, low-generation-probability nucleotide sequences to deal with suspected cross-contamination and a sequencing artifact. For each public chain, a later analysis derived a clonal expansion index from normalized ranks of inferred template counts within each repertoire. In a later analysis, generation probabilities were computed with a VDJ recombination model fitted to out-of-frame rearrangements, and the resulting probabilities were checked against IGoR. A later analysis scored TCR-TCR, TCR-HLA and TCR-CMV co-occurrence with hypergeometric tests, applying a repertoire-size bias correction to TCR pairs. To estimate false discovery rates, a later analysis permuted the HLA or CMV assignments 20 times. A later analysis grouped co-occurring TCRs with DBSCAN, adding TCRdist sequence similarity when clustering within HLA-allele-positive subsets. Repertoires with fewer than 30,000 or more than 120,000 public chains were left out of co-occurrence clustering, as were a few repertoires with anomalous nucleotide sharing. TCRdb's version of the immuneACCESS table is confined to in-frame rearrangements and falls short of the full clone set. An unresolved V gene accounts for under half of the shortfall where checked; the remainder is of unknown origin. V and J calls and clone size follow that table, whereas D and trimming were derived from the DNA. Here the sample has 200,000 or so clones; almost 80% occur a single time. Together, the top ten hold approximately 3.9% of the sample.

From V the trimming removes 1 base and from J it removes 4 bases, while the gene matches leave 9 bases of the junction unaccounted for. Via the germline V gene, CDR1 is LGHNA and CDR2 YNFKEQ. The CDR3 covers 17 residues, taking in both the cysteine and the phenylalanine. Here the CDR3 DNA is all that survives: 51 bases in frame from base 1. In this chain, TRBV4-2 is recombined with TRBJ1-3; 8 junctional bases match TRBD1. Sequencing was carried out using PBMCs. The sequence came from a male donor in good health and CMV-seronegative. The nucleotide sequence reads as follows: TGTGCCAGCAGCCAAGCCCAGGGGGCGCCTTTGGGAAACACCATATATTTT. Its protein reads: CASSQAQGAPLGNTIYF.